Sequencing of this T cell receptor (beta chain) was carried out in a study of T cell responses to AZD1222 COVID-19 vaccine. General observations from the study: Repertoire collection took place solely once the T cell response had peaked. Unmutated regions of variants are reportedly targeted by nearly half of spike-specific TCRs.

Only in-frame clones appear in the TCRdb table, and some are missing; sequencing was by immunoSEQ multiplex PCR. The sample lists about 160,000 clones, around 91% seen once, with 6.5% to 7% in the top ten. Comments on this clone: What it binds is not known.

The sequences come from peripheral blood, collected on day 0 of AZD1222 vaccination. The origin of this receptor is an adult in good health.

Here the CDR3 DNA reads TGTGCCAGCAGCCAGGCAAACGACGAGCAGTACTTC. Translating it yields CASSQANDEQYF. The V gene is TRBV7-8, the J gene TRBJ2-7; no clear D. The CDR3 runs 12 residues. Trimming took off 5 bases at V and 5 bases at J, with 10 bases between the two ends. Germline lookup yields CDR1 SGHVS and CDR2 FQNEAQ.